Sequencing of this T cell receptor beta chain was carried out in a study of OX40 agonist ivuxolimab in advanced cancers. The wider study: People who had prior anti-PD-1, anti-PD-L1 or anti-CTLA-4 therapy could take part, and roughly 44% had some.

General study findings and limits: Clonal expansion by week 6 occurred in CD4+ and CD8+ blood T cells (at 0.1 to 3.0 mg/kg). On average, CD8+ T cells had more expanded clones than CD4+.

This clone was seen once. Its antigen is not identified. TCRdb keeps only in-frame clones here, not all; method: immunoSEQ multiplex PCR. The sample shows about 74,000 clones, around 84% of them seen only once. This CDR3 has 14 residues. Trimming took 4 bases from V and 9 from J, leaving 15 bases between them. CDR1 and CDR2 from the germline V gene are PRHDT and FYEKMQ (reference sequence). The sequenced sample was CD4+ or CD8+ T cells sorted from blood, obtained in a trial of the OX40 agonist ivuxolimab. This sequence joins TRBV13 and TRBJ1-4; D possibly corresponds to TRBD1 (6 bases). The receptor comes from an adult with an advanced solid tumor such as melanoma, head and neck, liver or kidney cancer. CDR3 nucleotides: TGTGCCAGCAGCTCAGGGGTGTTGGGGAAAAAACTGTTTTTT. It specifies CASSSGVLGKKLFF.